A single sample gave rise to the 27 T cell receptor beta chains below, sequenced in a study of early T cells in non-severe SARS-CoV-2 infection. Using its own MiXCR run on the 5' RACE reads, TCRdb lists one record per CDR3 protein. The sample carries 70,000 to 90,000 distinct CDR3 sequences, about 10% recorded once. Specimen: whole blood, collected at baseline. The receptors derive from an adult who was a healthcare worker with PCR-confirmed SARS-CoV-2 infection or an uninfected control (not recorded which).

V and J are TRBV7-6 and TRBJ2-2; TRBD1 agrees at 7 bases. Trimming removed 5 bases from V and 4 bases from J; junction bases left unmatched: 13. CDR1 is SGHVS, CDR2 FNYEAQ, per germline. The CDR3 length is 17 residues. The CDR3, as DNA: TGTGCCAGCAGCAAACAATCCGGGACAGTTTTCACCGGGGAGCTGTTTTTT. It translates to CASSKQSGTVFTGELFF.

This clonotype turned up a few times. The gene calls are TRBV19 and TRBJ1-4; D call uncertain. Trimming pared 4 bases from V and 10 bases from J, leaving 16 bases between. Germline V gene data show CDR1 as LNHDA and CDR2 as SQIVND (reference sequence). The CDR3 totals 14 residues. This chain's CDR3 is CASSSGARNGKLFF. Here the CDR3 DNA reads TGTGCCAGTAGTAGCGGAGCGCGGAACGGAAAACTGTTTTTT.

J is TRBJ1-2 and V is TRBV28; D perhaps matches TRBD1 (5 bases). Trimming pared 3 bases from V and 9 bases from J, leaving 14 bases between. CDR3 size: 13 residues. Germline CDR1 reads MDHEN; CDR2 reads SYDVKM. CDR3 nucleotide sequence: TGTGCCAGCAGTTTTCGGGCAGGGAAACGCTACACCTTC. It yields the protein CASSFRAGKRYTF.

There are a few counts of this clonotype. The chain links TRBV20-1 to TRBJ2-5; D is unresolved. Germline-derived CDR1 and CDR2 are DFQATT and SNEGSKA (reference sequence). The ends were cut back, 0 bases at V and 1 base at J, with 9 bases in the middle. This CDR3 region has 14 residues. The CDR3 region has the DNA TGCAGTGCTAGAGAAACAGTGACCCAAGAGACCCAGTACTTC. Translation gives CSARETVTQETQYF.

The chain carries TRBV11-2 and TRBJ2-3; no reliable D call. The germline V gene has CDR1 SGHAT and CDR2 FQNNGV. The V gene lost 6 bases and the J gene lost 5 bases, with 9 bases spanning the gap. The CDR3 sequence is 12 residues long. The CDR3 DNA reads TGTGCCAGCAGTGCTAGGAGAGATACGCAGTATTTT. It codes for CASSARRDTQYF.

CDR3 loop: CSAGRGSFYEQYF. DNA for the CDR3: TGCAGTGCTGGCCGCGGCAGCTTCTACGAGCAGTACTTC. The rearrangement links TRBV20-1 to TRBJ2-7, with D unclear. The CDR3 spans 13 residues. The germline V gene encodes CDR1 DFQATT and CDR2 SNEGSKA (reference sequence). V dropped 5 bases and J dropped 3 bases, with 14 bases sitting between them.

There are a few counts of this clonotype. CDR3 bases: TGTGCCAGCAAAACTAGCGGGACTACCTACGAGCAGTACTTC. It yields the protein CASKTSGTTYEQYF. The chain employs TRBV7-9 and TRBJ2-7; the match to TRBD2 covers 10 bases. The CDR3 runs 14 residues. Germline CDR1 and CDR2: SEHNR and FQNEAQ (reference sequence). With 7 bases clipped from V and 2 bases from J, the junction kept 5 bases outside the gene matches.

The CDR3 DNA sequence: TGTGCCTGGAGTGGCAAGCGGGTACTATTCTCCTACGAGCAGTACTTC. This encodes CAWSGKRVLFSYEQYF. The rearrangement joins TRBV30 to TRBJ2-7; weak D call: TRBD2 (6 bases). CDR3 length: 16 amino acids. The V and J ends lost 1 base and 0 bases respectively, with 16 bases between them. The germline CDR1 and CDR2 sequences are GTSNPN and SVGIG (reference sequence).

There are a few counts of this clonotype. This sequence joins TRBV6-2 or TRBV6-3 and TRBJ2-1; 9 bases map to TRBD2. Germline CDR1 is MNHEY and CDR2 is SVGEGT. The CDR3 spans 16 residues. V lost 2 bases and J lost 6; bases outside the gene matches: 8. CDR3: CASSYLQREASNEQFF. In nucleotides, the CDR3 is TGTGCCAGCAGTTACCTCCAGCGGGAGGCGAGCAATGAGCAGTTCTTC.

The V and J genes are TRBV27 and TRBJ2-7; D not resolved. Germline V gene lookup returns CDR1 MNHEY and CDR2 SMNVEV (reference sequence). The CDR3 is 13 amino acids. The germline V and J ends were trimmed by 5 bases and 5 bases, with 13 bases remaining between them. CDR3 region: CASSAYLSDEQYF. CDR3 DNA: TGTGCCAGCAGTGCCTACCTCTCGGACGAGCAGTACTTC.

This clonotype was seen a few times. This rearrangement joins TRBV29-1 to TRBJ2-3; 8 bases are a match to TRBD1. This CDR3 has 10 residues. Germline V lookup: CDR1 SQVTM, CDR2 ANQGSEA. With 7 bases clipped from V and 8 bases from J, the junction kept 2 bases outside the gene matches. The CDR3 loop reads CSATGGTQYF. The DNA for the CDR3 is TGCAGCGCCACAGGGGGTACGCAGTATTTT.

This clonotype occurred a few times. This chain uses TRBV5-1 with TRBJ2-6; D is undetermined. CDR3 length: 13 residues. Looked up from germline, CDR1 is SGHRS and CDR2 is YFSETQ. V gave up 4 bases and J gave up 4 bases, with 6 bases separating them. The CDR3 bases are TGCGCCAGCAGCCCCGTCGGGGCCAACGTCCTGACTTTC. It yields the protein CASSPVGANVLTF.

This clonotype has a handful of counts. The chain carries TRBV6-2 or TRBV6-3 and TRBJ2-1, with 7 bases matching TRBD2. This CDR3 spans 14 amino acids. V gave up 10 bases and J gave up 4 bases; unmatched junction bases: 10. Germline V gene lookup returns CDR1 MNHEY and CDR2 SVGEGT. The CDR3 reads CATHEAGKYNEQFF. CDR3 DNA: TGTGCCACCCACGAAGCGGGGAAGTACAATGAGCAGTTCTTC.

This clonotype was recorded a few times. V usage is TRBV7-2 and J usage is TRBJ2-7; D not resolved. V was cut by 2 bases and J by 2 bases, with 10 bases left in between. Germline CDR1 and CDR2: SGHTA and FQGNSA. The CDR3 is made up of 14 amino acids. CDR3 region: CASSLSGLPYEQYF. The DNA of the CDR3 is TGTGCCAGCAGCTTATCAGGTCTTCCCTACGAGCAGTACTTC.

The V call is TRBV28, the J call TRBJ1-1, with D possibly being TRBD1 (6 bases). CDR1 and CDR2 (germline): MDHEN, SYDVKM. Trimming removed 8 bases from V and 7 bases from J, with 11 bases in between. The CDR3 has 11 residues. The CDR3 DNA reads TGTGCCAGCCTCGGACAGTTTGAAGCTTTCTTT. Residues: CASLGQFEAFF.

This chain links TRBV5-4 with TRBJ2-1; D may be TRBD1 (6 bases). CDR3 length: 14 residues. Trimming removed 5 bases at V and 9 bases at J, with 18 bases between. Germline CDR1 is SGHNT and CDR2 is YYREEE (reference sequence). Written as DNA, the CDR3 is TGTGCCAGCAGACCAGCCCGGGTAGGGGGTGAGCAGTTCTTC. This gives the protein CASRPARVGGEQFF. The entire variable domain, with the rest obtained from reference TRBV5-4 and TRBJ2-1, is as follows: ETGVTQSPTHLIKTRGQQVTLRCSSQSGHNTVSWYQQALGQGPQFIFQYYREEENGRGNFPPRFSGLQFPNYSSELNVNALELDDSALYLCASRPARVGGEQFFGPGTRLTVL.

This clonotype was observed a few times. V is TRBV2 and J is TRBJ2-2; 12 bases fit TRBD2. V was clipped by 4 bases and J by 5 bases; unmatched bases: 5. The CDR3 runs to 16 residues. Per germline, CDR1 SNHLY and CDR2 FYNNEI. CDR3 bases: TGTGCCAGCAGTGCTCCGGGACTAGCGGGTACCGGGGAGCTGTTTTTT. Translation gives CASSAPGLAGTGELFF.

There are a few counts of this clonotype. The chain joins TRBV11-2 to TRBJ2-5, with TRBD2 identical over 7 bases. V trimming: 3 bases; J trimming: 8 bases; junction bases outside the gene matches: 6. The germline V gene encodes CDR1 SGHAT and CDR2 FQNNGV. This CDR3 is built from 13 residues. The CDR3 here is CASSFEAGATQYF. The CDR3 region has the DNA TGTGCCAGCAGCTTTGAGGCGGGAGCTACCCAGTACTTC.

This clonotype has at least ten counts. The chain employs TRBV4-1 and TRBJ1-1; D not resolved. V was cut by 4 bases and J by 1 base, with 13 bases left in between. This CDR3 has 15 amino acids. The germline V gene encodes CDR1 MGHRA and CDR2 YSYEKL. CDR3 residues: CASSPNLGRNTEAFF. CDR3 nucleotide sequence: TGCGCCAGCAGCCCTAATCTGGGTCGGAACACTGAAGCTTTCTTT.

This clonotype was recorded many times. This chain connects TRBV4-1 to TRBJ2-7, with 8 bases matching TRBD1. This CDR3 contains 13 residues. CDR1 and CDR2 from the germline V gene are MGHRA and YSYEKL. Unmatched junction bases numbered 2, after V lost 4 bases and J lost 3 bases. CDR3 nucleotide sequence: TGCGCCAGCAGCCGAGGGACAGGCTACGAGCAGTACTTC. Translated, it gives CASSRGTGYEQYF.

This clonotype turned up a few times. This CDR3 is missing its conserved last phenylalanine or tryptophan, likely due to a read error. Because the CDR3's place on the DNA is in doubt, the DNA is left out and the CDR3 is given as listed by TCRdb. The chain has TRBV13 and TRBJ2-1; the table's TRBD2 call for D was not verified on the DNA. The CDR3 is 13 residues long, counting both termini. Germline V CDR1 and CDR2: PRHDT, FYEKMQ (reference sequence). CDR3 region: CASSLGRRIQRAI.

Only a few counts were recorded for this clonotype. V gene TRBV2 combines with J gene TRBJ2-3, with D possibly TRBD2 on 7 matching bases. Germline V CDR1 and CDR2: SNHLY, FYNNEI. The CDR3 covers 13 residues. The V gene lost 8 bases and the J gene lost 4 bases, with 13 bases spanning the gap. The CDR3 DNA reads as TGTGCCAGCGGCGGGGAGGGGGCAGATACGCAGTATTTT. Amino acids: CASGGEGADTQYF.

The rearrangement links TRBV7-2 to TRBJ2-1, with 10 bases aligning to TRBD2. Germline loops: CDR1 SGHTA, CDR2 FQGNSA. The CDR3 runs to 15 residues. V gave up 2 bases and J gave up 9 bases; unmatched junction bases: 7. The CDR3 here is CASSLYASGSGEQFF. CDR3 in DNA: TGTGCCAGCAGCTTATACGCTAGCGGGAGTGGTGAGCAGTTCTTC.

There are a few counts of this clonotype. The chain links TRBV19 to TRBJ2-3; 7 bases agree with TRBD1. The V segment lost 6 bases and the J segment 3 bases; nucleotides outside the gene matches: 6. Germline-derived CDR1 and CDR2 are LNHDA and SQIVND (reference sequence). The CDR3 has 14 residues. The CDR3, as DNA: TGTGCCAGTAGAAATTTACAGGGGACAGATACGCAGTATTTT. Its translation is CASRNLQGTDTQYF.

This chain links TRBV18 with TRBJ2-3; perhaps TRBD1 as D (5 bases). The V gene lost 5 bases and the J gene lost 3 bases, with 21 bases spanning the gap. Germline assignment: CDR1 KGHSH and CDR2 LQKENI. This CDR3 region has 17 residues. Written as DNA, the CDR3 is TGTGCCAGCTCAGCCTGGGGCGGACAAGGCCTTACAGATACGCAGTATTTT. This translates into CASSAWGGQGLTDTQYF.

This clonotype has only a few counts. The V call is TRBV6-6, the J call TRBJ2-5, with 7 bases that match TRBD1. V gave up 4 bases and J gave up 3 bases; unmatched junction bases: 2. The germline V gene has CDR1 MNHNY and CDR2 SVGAGI (reference sequence). CDR3 length: 13 amino acids. The CDR3 sequence: CASSFDREETQYF. The CDR3 DNA reads as TGTGCCAGCAGTTTCGACAGGGAAGAGACCCAGTACTTC.

This clonotype showed up many times. The chain is built from TRBV12-3 or TRBV12-4 and TRBJ1-2; D is uncertain. CDR3 length equals 12 residues. The V end lost 6 bases, the J end lost 4 bases, and 9 bases lay between the germline ends. CDR3 region: CASSSDPYGYTF. In DNA form, the CDR3 reads TGTGCCAGCAGCTCGGATCCCTATGGCTACACCTTC.